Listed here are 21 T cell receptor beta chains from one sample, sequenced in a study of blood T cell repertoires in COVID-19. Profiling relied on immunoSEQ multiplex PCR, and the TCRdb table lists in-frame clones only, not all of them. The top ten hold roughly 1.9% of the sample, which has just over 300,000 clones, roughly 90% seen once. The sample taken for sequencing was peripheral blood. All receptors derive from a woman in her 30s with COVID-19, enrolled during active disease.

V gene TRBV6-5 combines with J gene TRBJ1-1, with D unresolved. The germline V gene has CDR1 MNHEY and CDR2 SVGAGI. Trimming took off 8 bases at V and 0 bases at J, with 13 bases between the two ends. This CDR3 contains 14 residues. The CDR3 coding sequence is TGTGCCAGCCTTTCCGCGGGGATGAACACTGAAGCTTTCTTT. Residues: CASLSAGMNTEAFF.

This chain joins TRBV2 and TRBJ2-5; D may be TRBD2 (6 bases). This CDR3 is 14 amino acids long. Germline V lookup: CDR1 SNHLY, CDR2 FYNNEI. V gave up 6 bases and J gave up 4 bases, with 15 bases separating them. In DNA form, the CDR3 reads TGTGCCAGCAGCCTCTCGCGGGGACGAGAGACCCAGTACTTC. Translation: CASSLSRGRETQYF.

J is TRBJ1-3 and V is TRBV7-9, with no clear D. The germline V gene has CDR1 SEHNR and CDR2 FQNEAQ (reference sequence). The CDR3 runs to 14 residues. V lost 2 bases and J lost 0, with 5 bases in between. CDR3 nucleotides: TGTGCCAGCAGCTTATGGCCCTCTGGAAACACCATATATTTT. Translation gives CASSLWPSGNTIYF.

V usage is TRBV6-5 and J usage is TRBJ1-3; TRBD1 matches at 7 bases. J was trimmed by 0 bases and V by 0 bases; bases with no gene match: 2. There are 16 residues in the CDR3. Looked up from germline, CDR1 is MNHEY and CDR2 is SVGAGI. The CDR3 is CASSYSNRGSGNTIYF. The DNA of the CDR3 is TGTGCCAGCAGTTACTCTAACAGGGGCTCTGGAAACACCATATATTTT.

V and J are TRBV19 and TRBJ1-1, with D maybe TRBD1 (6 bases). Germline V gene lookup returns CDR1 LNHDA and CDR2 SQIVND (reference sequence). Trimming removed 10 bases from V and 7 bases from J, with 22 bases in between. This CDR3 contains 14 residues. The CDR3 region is CATSSFGGGLEAFF. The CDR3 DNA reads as TGTGCCACCTCCTCTTTTGGCGGGGGGCTTGAAGCTTTCTTT. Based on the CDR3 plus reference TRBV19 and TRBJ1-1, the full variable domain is DGGITQSPKYLFRKEGQNVTLSCEQNLNHDAMYWYRQDPGQGLRLIYYSQIVNDFQKGDIAEGYSVSREKKESFPLTVTSAQKNPTAFYLCATSSFGGGLEAFFGQGTRLTVV.

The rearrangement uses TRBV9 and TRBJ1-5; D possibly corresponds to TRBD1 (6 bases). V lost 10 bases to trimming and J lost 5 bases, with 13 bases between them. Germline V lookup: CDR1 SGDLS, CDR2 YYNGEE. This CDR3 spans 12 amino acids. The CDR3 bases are TGTGCCTCCGGGACAATCGATCAGCCCCAGCATTTT. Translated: CASGTIDQPQHF.

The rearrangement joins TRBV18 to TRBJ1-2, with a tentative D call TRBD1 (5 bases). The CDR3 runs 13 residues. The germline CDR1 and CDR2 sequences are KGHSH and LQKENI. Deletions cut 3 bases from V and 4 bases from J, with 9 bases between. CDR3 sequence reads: CASSPRQSYGYTF. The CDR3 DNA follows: TGTGCCAGCTCACCTAGACAGAGCTATGGCTACACCTTC.

The CDR3 region has the DNA TGTGCCAGTAGTATAGACCCCTCCACAGGGTACGGTTGGAGCTACACCTTC. Translation gives CASSIDPSTGYGWSYTF. The rearrangement uses TRBV19 and TRBJ1-2; D may be TRBD1 (6 bases). Per germline, CDR1 LNHDA and CDR2 SQIVND (reference sequence). Trimming pared 0 bases from V and 9 bases from J, leaving 23 bases between. The CDR3 is 17 residues long.

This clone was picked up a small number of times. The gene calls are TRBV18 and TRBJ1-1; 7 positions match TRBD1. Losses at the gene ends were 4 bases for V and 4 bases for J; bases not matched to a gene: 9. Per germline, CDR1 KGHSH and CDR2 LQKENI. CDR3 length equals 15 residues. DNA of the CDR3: TGTGCCAGCTCACTCGACAGGGATGCCAGCACTGAAGCTTTCTTT. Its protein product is CASSLDRDASTEAFF.

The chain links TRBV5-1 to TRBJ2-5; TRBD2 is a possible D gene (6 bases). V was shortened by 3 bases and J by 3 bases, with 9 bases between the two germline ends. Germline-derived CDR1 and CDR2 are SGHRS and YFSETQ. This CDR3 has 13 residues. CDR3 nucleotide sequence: TGCGCCAGCAGCTACGGCGGGGAAGAGACCCAGTACTTC. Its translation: CASSYGGEETQYF.

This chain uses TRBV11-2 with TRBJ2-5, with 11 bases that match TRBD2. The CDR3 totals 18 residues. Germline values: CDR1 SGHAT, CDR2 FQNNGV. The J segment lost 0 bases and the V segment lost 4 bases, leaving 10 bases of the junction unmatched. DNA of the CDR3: TGTGCCAGCAGCTCTCCCCTACTAGCGGGGGTCCACCAAGAGACCCAGTACTTC. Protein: CASSSPLLAGVHQETQYF.

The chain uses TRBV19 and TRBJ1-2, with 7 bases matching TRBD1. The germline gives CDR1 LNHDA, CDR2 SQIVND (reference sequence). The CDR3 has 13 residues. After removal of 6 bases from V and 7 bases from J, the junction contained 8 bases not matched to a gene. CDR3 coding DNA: TGTGCCAGTAGATCGACAGGGTTCGGTGGCTACACCTTC. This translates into CASRSTGFGGYTF.

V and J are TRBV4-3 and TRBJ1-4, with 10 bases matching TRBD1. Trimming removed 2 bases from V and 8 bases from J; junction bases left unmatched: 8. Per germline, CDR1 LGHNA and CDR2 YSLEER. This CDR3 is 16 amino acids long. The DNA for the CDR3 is TGCGCCAGCAGCCAACGACAGGGGGCGGGAGGGGAAAAACTGTTTTTT. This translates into CASSQRQGAGGEKLFF.

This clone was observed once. The DNA for the CDR3 is TGTGCCAGCAGTGAAACGGACCCGGAGGGAAAACTGTTTTTT. Residues: CASSETDPEGKLFF. The rearrangement uses TRBV2 and TRBJ1-4, with no clear D. The germline V gene has CDR1 SNHLY and CDR2 FYNNEI. V dropped 2 bases and J dropped 10 bases, with 14 bases sitting between them. The CDR3 totals 14 residues.

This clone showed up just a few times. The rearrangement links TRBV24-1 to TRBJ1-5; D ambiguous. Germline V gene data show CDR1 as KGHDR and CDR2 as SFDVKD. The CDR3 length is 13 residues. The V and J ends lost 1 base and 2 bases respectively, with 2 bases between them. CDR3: CATSDFGNQPQHF. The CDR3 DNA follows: TGTGCCACCAGTGATTTCGGCAATCAGCCCCAGCATTTT.

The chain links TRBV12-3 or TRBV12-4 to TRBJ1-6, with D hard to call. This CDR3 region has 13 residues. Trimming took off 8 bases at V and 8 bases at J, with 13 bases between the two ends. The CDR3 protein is CASSDSLHSPLHF. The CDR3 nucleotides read TGTGCCAGCTCGGACTCCCTTCATTCACCCCTCCACTTT.

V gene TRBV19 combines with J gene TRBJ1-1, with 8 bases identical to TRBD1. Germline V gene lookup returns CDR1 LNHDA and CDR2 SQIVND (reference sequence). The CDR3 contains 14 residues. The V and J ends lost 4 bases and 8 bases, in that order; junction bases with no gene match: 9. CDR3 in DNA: TGTGCCAGTAGTACCACAGGGGGAGCCACAGAAGCTTTCTTT. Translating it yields CASSTTGGATEAFF.

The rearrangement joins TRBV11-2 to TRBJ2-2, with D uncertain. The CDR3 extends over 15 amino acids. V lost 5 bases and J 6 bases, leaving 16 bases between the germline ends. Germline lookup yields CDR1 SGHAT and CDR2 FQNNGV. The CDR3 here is CASSPLGLGPGELFF. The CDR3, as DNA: TGTGCCAGCAGCCCCTTGGGTTTGGGCCCCGGGGAGCTGTTTTTT.

CDR3 protein: CASSLGLAKQFF. DNA for the CDR3: TGTGCCAGCAGCCTCGGACTAGCGAAGCAGTTCTTC. This rearrangement joins TRBV5-4 to TRBJ2-1; 9 bases are a match to TRBD2. V lost 4 bases to trimming and J lost 11 bases; unmatched junction nucleotides: 4. Germline V gene sequence: CDR1 SGHNT, CDR2 YYREEE (reference sequence). The CDR3 consists of 12 residues.

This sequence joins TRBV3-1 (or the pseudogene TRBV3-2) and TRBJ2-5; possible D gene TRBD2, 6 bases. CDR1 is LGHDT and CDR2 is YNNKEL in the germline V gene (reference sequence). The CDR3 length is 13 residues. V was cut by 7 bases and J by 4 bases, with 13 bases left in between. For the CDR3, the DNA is TGTGCCAGCACCCCCTCGGGGGTAGAGACCCAGTACTTC. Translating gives CASTPSGVETQYF.

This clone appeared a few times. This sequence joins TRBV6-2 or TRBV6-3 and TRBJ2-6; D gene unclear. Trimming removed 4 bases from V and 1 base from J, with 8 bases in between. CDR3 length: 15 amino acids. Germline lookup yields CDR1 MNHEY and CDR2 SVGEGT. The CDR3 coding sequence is TGTGCCAGCAGTTTCACTTTATCTGGGGCCAACGTCCTGACTTTC. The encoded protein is CASSFTLSGANVLTF.